Below are 28 T cell receptor beta chains sequenced from a single sample in a study of Ad26.COV2.S vaccination and SARS-CoV-2 variants. Treatment here: 15 to 20 received Ad26.COV2.S at low or high dose, single or two shots; about 5 received placebo; per-sample allocation not given. Specimens were obtained on day 63 following the first vaccine or placebo injection. The repertoire was sequenced with immunoSEQ multiplex PCR; TCRdb's copy has only in-frame clones and lacks some. The sample holds about 400,000 clones, about 91% seen once. The source was peripheral blood, collected in a trial of Ad26.COV2.S vaccine versus placebo. Source of these receptors: a person aged 18 to 65 who received the Ad26.COV2.S COVID-19 vaccine or a placebo.

CDR3 sequence reads: CASSYSSRETQYF. In nucleotides, the CDR3 is TGTGCCAGCAGTTACTCATCCCGAGAGACCCAGTACTTC. This sequence joins TRBV6-5 and TRBJ2-5, with D uncertain. V lost 0 bases and J 4 bases, leaving 6 bases between the germline ends. This CDR3 spans 13 amino acids. Germline values: CDR1 MNHEY, CDR2 SVGAGI.

The gene calls are TRBV6-1 and TRBJ2-3, with 7 nucleotides matching TRBD1. V was clipped by 2 bases and J by 0 bases; unmatched bases: 2. Germline loops: CDR1 MNHNS, CDR2 SASEGT. There are 15 residues in the CDR3. CDR3 in DNA: TGTGCCAGCAGTGAAAGGGGACAGAGCACAGATACGCAGTATTTT. Its protein is CASSERGQSTDTQYF.

The J gene is TRBJ2-5, the V gene TRBV29-1; maybe TRBD1 (5 bases). Germline values: CDR1 SQVTM, CDR2 ANQGSEA. The V gene lost 3 bases and the J gene lost 5 bases, with 13 bases spanning the gap. The CDR3 extends over 13 amino acids. The CDR3 nucleotides are TGCAGCGTTGACAGGGCCTTCGGGGAGACCCAGTACTTC. This gives the protein CSVDRAFGETQYF.

This chain uses TRBV3-1 (or the pseudogene TRBV3-2) with TRBJ2-5, with TRBD2 as a possible D gene (5 bases). V shed 1 base and J shed 4 bases, with 10 bases lying between them. CDR3 length: 14 residues. Germline CDR1 and CDR2: LGHDT and YNNKEL (reference sequence). The CDR3 nucleotides read TGTGCCAGCAGCCAAGCCGGGAAAGGAGAGACCCAGTACTTC. Encoded protein: CASSQAGKGETQYF.

J is TRBJ2-7 and V is TRBV5-4; 9 bases agree with TRBD2. This CDR3 region has 16 residues. V was clipped by 0 bases and J by 4 bases; unmatched bases: 8. Germline lookup yields CDR1 SGHNT and CDR2 YYREEE (reference sequence). The CDR3 coding sequence is TGTGCCAGCAGCTTGGGGTCTAGCGGGGTTCGATACGAGCAGTACTTC. It yields the protein CASSLGSSGVRYEQYF.

This chain links TRBV10-3 with TRBJ2-3; D is perhaps TRBD2 (5 bases). V lost 8 bases and J lost 5, with 14 bases in between. CDR1 and CDR2 (germline): ENHRY, SYGVKD. This CDR3 is built from 13 residues. CDR3 protein: CAIALEELDTQYF. CDR3 sequence (DNA): TGTGCCATCGCCCTGGAGGAACTAGATACGCAGTATTTT.

The chain is built from TRBV7-9 and TRBJ2-7; 9 positions agree with TRBD1. The CDR3 length is 14 residues. The germline CDR1 and CDR2 sequences are SEHNR and FQNEAQ (reference sequence). Unmatched junction bases numbered 8, after V lost 6 bases and J lost 5 bases. CDR3 in DNA: TGTGCCAGCAGGAAGGGACAGGGTAGAGACGAGCAGTACTTC. This encodes CASRKGQGRDEQYF.

This chain uses TRBV5-1 with TRBJ2-3; TRBD1 agrees at 9 bases. Trimming took 4 bases from V and 4 from J; bases not matched to a gene: 7. Germline assignment: CDR1 SGHRS and CDR2 YFSETQ. CDR3 length: 15 amino acids. The CDR3 here is CASSRGQGGPDTQYF. Written as DNA, the CDR3 is TGCGCCAGCAGCAGGGGACAGGGTGGGCCAGATACGCAGTATTTT.

The chain has TRBV7-2 and TRBJ2-5; D is uncertain. From germline, CDR1 is SGHTA and CDR2 FQGNSA. This CDR3 has 13 residues. The V gene lost 6 bases and the J gene lost 2 bases, with 10 bases spanning the gap. The CDR3 sequence: CASSSDWQETQYF. The DNA for the CDR3 is TGTGCCAGCAGTTCCGACTGGCAAGAGACCCAGTACTTC.

Details on this clone: At one boundary the junction diverges from the germline segment, which might be a read error. The rearrangement links TRBV18 to TRBJ2-7; D may be TRBD2 (6 bases). The CDR3 loop spans 14 amino acids. Germline loops: CDR1 KGHSH, CDR2 LQKENI. CDR3: CASSPRRDSHEQYF. CDR3 DNA sequence: TGTGCCAGCTCACCGCGCCGGGACTCCCACGAGCAGTACTTC.

The V call is TRBV28, the J call TRBJ2-2, with D possibly matching TRBD1 (5 bases). V dropped 2 bases and J dropped 1 base, with 8 bases sitting between them. Germline V gene lookup returns CDR1 MDHEN and CDR2 SYDVKM. This CDR3 has 15 residues. The CDR3 DNA reads TGTGCCAGCAGTTTACTAGGGGTGAACACCGGGGAGCTGTTTTTT. Translating it yields CASSLLGVNTGELFF.

For the CDR3, the DNA is TGCGCCAGCAGCTTTAATAATGAGCAGTTCTTC. The encoded protein is CASSFNNEQFF. The J gene is TRBJ2-1, the V gene TRBV5-1; D remains ambiguous. This CDR3 is built from 11 residues. Germline loops: CDR1 SGHRS, CDR2 YFSETQ. The V end lost 2 bases, the J end lost 7 bases, and 4 bases lay between the germline ends.

The gene calls are TRBV9 and TRBJ1-6, with D maybe TRBD1 (5 bases). V was trimmed by 0 bases and J by 6 bases, leaving 10 bases between them. Germline V gives CDR1 SGDLS, CDR2 YYNGEE. The length of the CDR3 is 15 residues. DNA of the CDR3: TGTGCCAGCAGCGTAGTGGGACGGACTAATTCACCCCTCCACTTT. It translates to CASSVVGRTNSPLHF.

The chain couples TRBV2 to TRBJ2-2; D is possibly TRBD2 (6 bases). With 7 bases removed from V and 6 bases from J, the gap between germline ends came to 15 bases. The CDR3 length is 14 residues. CDR1 SNHLY and CDR2 FYNNEI come from the germline V gene. The CDR3 region is CASTQWRDPGELFF. Here the CDR3 DNA reads TGTGCCAGCACTCAGTGGAGGGACCCCGGGGAGCTGTTTTTT.

This chain uses TRBV5-4 with TRBJ2-1, with 10 positions matching TRBD2. V dropped 4 bases and J dropped 2; count of bases not matched to a gene: 9. Germline values: CDR1 SGHNT, CDR2 YYREEE (reference sequence). The CDR3 is 17 amino acids. The CDR3 bases are TGTGCCAGCAGCGCAAGAGCCGGGACTAGCGCCTACAATGAGCAGTTCTTC. Amino acids: CASSARAGTSAYNEQFF. Filled out from reference TRBV5-4 and TRBJ2-1, the complete variable domain reads ETGVTQSPTHLIKTRGQQVTLRCSSQSGHNTVSWYQQALGQGPQFIFQYYREEENGRGNFPPRFSGLQFPNYSSELNVNALELDDSALYLCASSARAGTSAYNEQFFGPGTRLTVL.

The V call is TRBV15, the J call TRBJ1-1, with D uncertain. The CDR3 sequence is 15 residues long. CDR1 is LNHNV and CDR2 is YYDKDF in the germline V gene (reference sequence). The V gene lost 0 bases and the J gene lost 1 base, with 9 bases spanning the gap. CDR3 loop: CATSRDKLRNTEAFF. Written as DNA, the CDR3 is TGTGCCACCAGCAGAGATAAACTCCGGAACACTGAAGCTTTCTTT.

The rearrangement uses TRBV28 and TRBJ2-3, with 9 bases lining up with TRBD2. With V trimmed by 2 bases and J by 5 bases, 8 bases remained unmatched. This CDR3 spans 16 amino acids. Germline V CDR1 and CDR2: MDHEN, SYDVKM. The CDR3 nucleotides read TGTGCCAGCAGTTTAGGCCTAGCGGGGCCCAGAGATACGCAGTATTTT. It translates to CASSLGLAGPRDTQYF.

The J gene is TRBJ1-3, the V gene TRBV10-1; D unresolved. From germline, CDR1 is WNHNN and CDR2 SYGVQD (reference sequence). The CDR3 consists of 15 residues. Trimming took 4 bases from V and 0 from J, leaving 10 bases between them. CDR3 coding DNA: TGCGCCAGCAGTGGTGGGCCGACCTCTGGAAACACCATATATTTT. Translating gives CASSGGPTSGNTIYF.

This clone appeared a single time. V gene TRBV27 combines with J gene TRBJ2-1, with TRBD2 matching over 9 bases. The CDR3 extends over 14 amino acids. Germline lookup yields CDR1 MNHEY and CDR2 SMNVEV (reference sequence). Trimming took 3 bases from V and 10 from J; bases not matched to a gene: 7. The CDR3 DNA is TGTGCCAGCAGTTTCTTAGCGGGAGACGTCGAGCAGTTCTTC. This translates into CASSFLAGDVEQFF.

The chain carries TRBV25-1 and TRBJ2-1; D not resolved. CDR3 length: 13 amino acids. The germline V gene encodes CDR1 MGHDK and CDR2 SYGVNS. Trimming stripped 6 bases from V and 13 bases from J, with 19 bases between. The CDR3 DNA sequence: TGTGCCAGCAGCGGGTGGGGAACGAATATTCAGTTCTTC. Amino acids: CASSGWGTNIQFF.

The V gene is TRBV13, the J gene TRBJ2-1; no reliable D call. The CDR3 spans 12 residues. The germline V and J ends were trimmed by 5 bases and 8 bases, with 10 bases remaining between them. Germline assignment: CDR1 PRHDT and CDR2 FYEKMQ (reference sequence). The CDR3 region has the DNA TGTGCCAGCAGCCCCCGTGGAGATGAGCAGTTCTTC. Protein sequence: CASSPRGDEQFF.

This rearrangement joins TRBV5-4 to TRBJ2-1, with 8 bases identical to TRBD2. The CDR3 length is 13 residues. Germline lookup yields CDR1 SGHNT and CDR2 YYREEE (reference sequence). The ends lost 2 bases at V and 7 bases at J; junction bases unmatched: 2. The CDR3 DNA follows: TGTGCCAGCAGCTTCTCTAGCGGGAATGAGCAGTTCTTC. Translation gives CASSFSSGNEQFF.

V and J are TRBV19 and TRBJ1-1; D remains unclear. The ends were cut back, 1 base at V and 3 bases at J, with 6 bases in the middle. This CDR3 comprises 13 residues. Germline loops: CDR1 LNHDA, CDR2 SQIVND (reference sequence). Here the CDR3 DNA reads TGTGCCAGTAGTATAGGACAATACACTGAAGCTTTCTTT. This translates into CASSIGQYTEAFF.

The chain recombines TRBV14 with TRBJ2-3; weak D call: TRBD1 (6 bases). CDR1 is SGHDN and CDR2 is FVKESK in the germline V gene. The V and J ends lost 4 bases and 1 base respectively, with 18 bases between them. The CDR3 contains 17 residues. The CDR3 is CASSLQTRGWGTDTQYF. Here the CDR3 DNA reads TGTGCCAGCAGCCTTCAAACAAGGGGGTGGGGCACAGATACGCAGTATTTT. The full variable domain, rest sourced from reference TRBV14 and TRBJ2-3, is EAGVTQFPSHSVIEKGQTVTLRCDPISGHDNLYWYRRVMGKEIKFLLHFVKESKQDESGMPNNRFLAERTGGTYSTLKVQPAELEDSGVYFCASSLQTRGWGTDTQYFGPGTRLTVL.

V and J are TRBV3-1 (or the pseudogene TRBV3-2) and TRBJ2-7, with D possibly being TRBD1 (6 bases). Deletions cut 1 base from V and 2 bases from J, with 9 bases between. This CDR3 has 14 residues. The germline gives CDR1 LGHDT, CDR2 YNNKEL (reference sequence). The CDR3 DNA reads TGTGCCAGCAGCCAAGGGACAGATACCTACGAGCAGTACTTC. It translates to CASSQGTDTYEQYF.

The V and J genes are TRBV2 and TRBJ2-1; maybe TRBD2 (5 bases). V gave up 5 bases and J gave up 7 bases, with 12 bases separating them. This CDR3 has 13 residues. The germline V gene encodes CDR1 SNHLY and CDR2 FYNNEI. The CDR3 bases are TGTGCCAGCAGTCAAATTAGCGCAAATGAGCAGTTCTTC. The encoded protein is CASSQISANEQFF.

The chain employs TRBV14 and TRBJ2-1; TRBD2 matches at 15 bases. Germline CDR1 is SGHDN and CDR2 is FVKESK. Trimming cost V 0 bases and J 2 bases; bases outside gene matches: 5. This CDR3 spans 19 amino acids. Written as DNA, the CDR3 is TGTGCCAGCAGCCAAGATGATGGACTAGCGGGAGGGCCCTACAATGAGCAGTTCTTC. Its translation: CASSQDDGLAGGPYNEQFF.

This clone was seen a few times. V usage is TRBV21-1 and J usage is TRBJ1-6; the table's D call, TRBD1, has no DNA check behind it. TRBV21-1 is marked as a pseudogene. CDR3 size: 14 residues. CDR3 nucleotide sequence: TGTGCCAGCAGCAAAGGGGCAGCTAATTCACCCCTCCACTTT. Its protein product is CASSKGAANSPLHF.